The TCR delta chain described here comes from a study of Vδ1+ human thymocytes. Regarding the study as a whole: Roughly 22% of thymic delta-chain sequences were Vdelta2, with few Vdelta3, unlike blood Vdelta1+ controls. Highly polyclonal TRG and TRD repertoires with Gaussian CDR3 length distributions appeared in thymus. Unexpected Vdelta2 sequences could cause misinterpretation of bulk repertoire data.

Concerning this clone itself: No antigen is known for it.

Extracted RNA was reverse transcribed into cDNA. CDR3 amplicons came from multiplex PCR with pooled V-gene forward and constant-region reverse primers. TCRdb re-called clones from the multiplex PCR reads using CATT. The sample shows about 75,000 delta-chain clones, approximately 34% of them seen only once. Purity of the sorted Vdelta1+ thymocytes ranged from roughly 96% to 99.6%. The CDR3 runs to 15 residues. Per germline, CDR1 TSWWSYY and CDR2 QGS. The V end lost 1 base, the J end lost 0 bases, and 9 bases lay between the germline ends. The chain carries TRDV1 and TRDJ1; no clear D. The sequence derives from a boy younger than two who had congenital heart surgery. Sequencing used Vdelta1+ gamma-delta thymocytes from the thymus. Subset reported: FACS-sorted CD3+ TCRalphabeta- TCRVdelta1+ TCRVdelta2- thymocytes. The CDR3 sequence: CALGEPAGHTDKLIF. CDR3 in DNA: TGTGCTCTTGGGGAACCGGCGGGTCACACCGATAAACTCATCTTT.